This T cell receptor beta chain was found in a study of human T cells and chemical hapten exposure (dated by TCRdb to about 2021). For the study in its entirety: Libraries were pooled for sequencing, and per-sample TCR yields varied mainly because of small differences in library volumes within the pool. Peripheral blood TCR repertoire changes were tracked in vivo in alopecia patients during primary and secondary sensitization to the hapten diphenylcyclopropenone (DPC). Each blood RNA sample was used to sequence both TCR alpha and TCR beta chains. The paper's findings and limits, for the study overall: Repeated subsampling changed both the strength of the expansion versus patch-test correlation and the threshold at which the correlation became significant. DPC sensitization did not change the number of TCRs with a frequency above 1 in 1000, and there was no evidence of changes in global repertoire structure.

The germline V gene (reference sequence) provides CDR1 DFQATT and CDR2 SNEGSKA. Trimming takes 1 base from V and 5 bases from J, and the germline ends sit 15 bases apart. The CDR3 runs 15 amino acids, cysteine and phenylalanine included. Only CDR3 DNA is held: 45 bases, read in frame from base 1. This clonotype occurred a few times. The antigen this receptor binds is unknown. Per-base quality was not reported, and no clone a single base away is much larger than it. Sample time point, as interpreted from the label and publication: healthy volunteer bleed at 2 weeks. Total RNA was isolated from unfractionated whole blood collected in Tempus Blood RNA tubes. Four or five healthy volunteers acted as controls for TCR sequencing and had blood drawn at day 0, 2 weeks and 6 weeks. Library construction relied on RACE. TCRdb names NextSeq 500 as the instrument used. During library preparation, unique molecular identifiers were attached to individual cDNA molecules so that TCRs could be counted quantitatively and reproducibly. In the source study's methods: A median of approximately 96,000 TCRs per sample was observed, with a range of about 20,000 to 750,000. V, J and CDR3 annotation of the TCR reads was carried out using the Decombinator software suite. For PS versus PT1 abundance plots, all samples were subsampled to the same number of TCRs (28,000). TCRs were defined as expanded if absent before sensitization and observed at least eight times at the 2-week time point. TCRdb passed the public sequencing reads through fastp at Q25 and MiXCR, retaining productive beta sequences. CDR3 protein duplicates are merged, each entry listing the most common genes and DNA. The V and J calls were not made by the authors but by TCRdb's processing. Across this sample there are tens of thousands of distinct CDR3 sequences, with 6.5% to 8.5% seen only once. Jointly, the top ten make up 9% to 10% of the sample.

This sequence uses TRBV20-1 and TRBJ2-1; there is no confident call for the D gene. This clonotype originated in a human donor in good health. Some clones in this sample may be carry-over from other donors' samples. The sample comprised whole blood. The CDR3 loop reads CSARAGVSGDNEQFF. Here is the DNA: TGCAGTGCTAGAGCCGGTGTTTCTGGGGACAATGAGCAGTTCTTC.